A single sample is the source of the 15 T cell receptor beta chains below, sequenced in a study of human T cells and chemical hapten exposure. Time point noted: pre-sensitization, week 0. Treatment in this sample: therapeutic diphenylcyclopropenone sensitization with weekly scalp DPC. TCRdb reanalysed the RACE reads using MiXCR and keeps one entry per CDR3 protein. This table has approximately 260,000 distinct CDR3 sequences, almost 8% appearing once. The sample here was whole blood, taken in connection with sensitization to the hapten diphenylcyclopropenone (DPC). These receptors came from a man in his late teens or twenties with alopecia areata. Some clones in this sample may be carry-over from other donors' samples.

The rearrangement uses TRBV6-2 or TRBV6-3 and TRBJ2-7; D is undetermined. This CDR3 region has 13 residues. Per germline, CDR1 MNHEY and CDR2 SVGEGT. Deletions cut 8 bases from V and 0 bases from J, with 11 bases between. The CDR3 reads CASRATASYEQYV. The CDR3 region has the DNA TGTGCCAGCCGGGCGACCGCCTCCTACGAGCAGTACGTC.

This clonotype has only a few counts. The J gene is TRBJ2-5, the V gene TRBV2, with 7 bases identical to TRBD1. The junction had 12 bases not matched to a gene; V was cut back by 6 bases and J by 2 bases. The germline CDR1 and CDR2 sequences are SNHLY and FYNNEI. The CDR3 runs 16 residues. CDR3 residues: CASRRVTGTAQETQYF. The CDR3 nucleotides are TGTGCCAGCAGACGGGTAACGGGGACAGCACAAGAGACCCAGTACTTC.

This rearrangement joins TRBV29-1 to TRBJ2-3; D ambiguous. With 4 bases removed from V and 6 bases from J, the gap between germline ends came to 5 bases. The CDR3 sequence is 10 residues long. The germline V gene has CDR1 SQVTM and CDR2 ANQGSEA. This chain's CDR3 is CSVGVDTQYF. CDR3 coding DNA: TGCAGCGTTGGGGTGGATACGCAGTATTTT.

This clonotype was detected ten times or more. The chain recombines TRBV7-6 with TRBJ2-5; unclear D gene. The CDR3 spans 15 residues. The germline V gene encodes CDR1 SGHVS and CDR2 FNYEAQ. Trimming removed 3 bases at V and 5 bases at J, with 16 bases between. CDR3 loop: CASSLSTWQDETQYF. As DNA, the CDR3 is TGTGCCAGCAGCTTGTCCACGTGGCAGGACGAGACCCAGTACTTC.

This clonotype has only a few counts. The chain employs TRBV7-9 and TRBJ2-7, with a tentative D call TRBD2 (5 bases). Per the germline V gene, CDR1 is SEHNR and CDR2 is FQNEAQ (reference sequence). V lost 3 bases, J lost 5 bases, and 8 bases lay in between. This CDR3 contains 12 residues. CDR3 sequence reads: CASSFGGHEQYV. CDR3 coding DNA: TGTGCCAGCAGCTTCGGAGGCCACGAGCAGTACGTC.

The CDR3 protein is CASSGRPKLFF. In DNA form, the CDR3 reads TGTGCCAGTTCAGGGCGACCAAAACTGTTTTTT. This sequence joins TRBV2 and TRBJ1-4; possible D gene TRBD1, 5 bases. Germline V gives CDR1 SNHLY, CDR2 FYNNEI. V was pared by 9 bases and J by 10 bases, with 12 bases between. The CDR3 totals 11 residues.

In its sample, this clonotype was seen a few times. The chain is built from TRBV12-3 or TRBV12-4 and TRBJ2-1; perhaps TRBD2 as D (6 bases). Deletions cut 3 bases from V and 4 bases from J, with 13 bases between. CDR3 size: 15 residues. CDR3 bases: TGTGCCAGCAGTTTGACCCCCGGAGGGTACAATGAGCAGTTCTTC. Translated: CASSLTPGGYNEQFF.

This clonotype was detected a few times. The chain employs TRBV6-6 and TRBJ1-6; D is unresolved. The V gene lost 2 bases and the J gene lost 3 bases, with 5 bases spanning the gap. This CDR3 is 14 amino acids long. The germline V gene encodes CDR1 MNHNY and CDR2 SVGAGI (reference sequence). The CDR3 region is CASSYEFYNSPLHF. The CDR3 DNA reads as TGTGCCAGCAGTTACGAGTTCTATAATTCACCCCTCCACTTT.

The J gene is TRBJ1-4, the V gene TRBV2, with 7 positions matching TRBD1. CDR1 and CDR2 (germline): SNHLY, FYNNEI. V lost 3 bases to trimming and J lost 0 bases; unmatched junction nucleotides: 19. The CDR3 runs to 21 residues. CDR3 region: CASSETLDSGTDFATNEKLFF. Here the CDR3 DNA reads TGTGCCAGCAGTGAGACGTTGGACTCCGGGACAGACTTTGCAACTAATGAAAAACTGTTTTTT.

The table lists this clonotype with many counts. This chain connects TRBV28 to TRBJ2-7; tentative D call: TRBD1 (5 bases). This CDR3 spans 12 amino acids. Deletions cut 10 bases from V and 3 bases from J, with 13 bases between. Germline-derived CDR1 and CDR2 are MDHEN and SYDVKM. The CDR3 nucleotides are TGTGCCACCAAGAAAGACAGCTACGAGCAGTACTTC. This encodes CATKKDSYEQYF.

This clonotype has just a few counts. The chain couples TRBV19 to TRBJ1-5; perhaps TRBD1 as D (5 bases). This CDR3 is 13 amino acids long. CDR1 is LNHDA and CDR2 is SQIVND in the germline V gene (reference sequence). V lost 8 bases and J lost 5, with 13 bases in between. The DNA of the CDR3 is TGTGCCAGTGCCTGGGGGACTGATCAGCCCCAGCATTTT. Translating gives CASAWGTDQPQHF.

This rearrangement joins TRBV28 to TRBJ1-1, with a tentative D call TRBD1 (5 bases). The CDR3 has 14 amino acids. The germline V gene encodes CDR1 MDHEN and CDR2 SYDVKM. V was shortened by 3 bases and J by 5 bases, with 13 bases between the two germline ends. The CDR3 sequence is CASSFGAEGTEAFF. The CDR3 DNA sequence: TGTGCCAGCAGTTTTGGGGCGGAGGGGACTGAAGCTTTCTTT.

This clonotype was counted a few times. The chain has TRBV10-1 and TRBJ2-7; TRBD2 matches 12 bases. Germline V CDR1 and CDR2: WNHNN, SYGVQD (reference sequence). J gave up 4 bases and V 9 bases, and 16 bases lay outside the gene matches. There are 17 residues in the CDR3. The CDR3 protein is CARPPNQLAGGTYEQYF. CDR3 nucleotide sequence: TGCGCCAGACCTCCAAACCAACTAGCGGGGGGAACATACGAGCAGTACTTC.

This clonotype was detected ten times or more. The J gene is TRBJ2-7, the V gene TRBV29-1; the match to TRBD2 covers 10 bases. The CDR3 runs to 14 residues. V shed 1 base and J 5 bases; nucleotides not matched to a gene: 5. The germline gives CDR1 SQVTM, CDR2 ANQGSEA. The CDR3 sequence: CSVEVVAGGNEQYV. The DNA of the CDR3 is TGCAGCGTTGAAGTAGTAGCGGGGGGAAACGAGCAGTACGTC.

This clonotype has a handful of counts. The chain joins TRBV21-1 to TRBJ2-6; TRBD2, the table's D call, lacks a check against the DNA. TRBV21-1 is recorded as a pseudogene. The length of the CDR3 is 19 residues. The CDR3 here is CASSKEAGTGSSGANVLTF. The DNA for the CDR3 is TGTGCCAGCAGCAAAGAGGCGGGGACTGGAAGCTCTGGGGCCAACGTCCTGACTTTC.